These 28 T cell receptor beta chains were all obtained from the same sample, sequenced in a study of early T cells in non-severe SARS-CoV-2 infection. From the 5' RACE reads, TCRdb called clonotypes with MiXCR, one entry per CDR3 protein. The repertoire holds under 95,000 distinct CDR3 sequences, 12% seen once, with about 3.5% in the top ten. Sequencing was performed on whole blood. The source is an adult who was a healthcare worker with PCR-confirmed SARS-CoV-2 infection or an uninfected control (not recorded which).

The rearrangement joins TRBV29-1 to TRBJ1-1, with 7 bases aligning to TRBD1. Germline trimming cut 6 bases from V and 2 bases from J; bases unmatched to any gene: 9. The CDR3 extends over 14 amino acids. Per germline, CDR1 SQVTM and CDR2 ANQGSEA. In DNA, the CDR3 is TGCAGCGTACGTCAGGGGGGGCTAAACACTGAAGCTTTCTTT. Protein product: CSVRQGGLNTEAFF. Drawing the rest from reference TRBV29-1 and TRBJ1-1, the complete variable domain is SAVISQKPSRDICQRGTSLTIQCQVDSQVTMMFWYRQQPGQSLTLIATANQGSEATYESGFVIDKFPISRPNLTFSTLTVSNMSPEDSSIYLCSVRQGGLNTEAFFGQGTRLTVV.

The chain has TRBV19 and TRBJ2-1; 8 bases are shared with TRBD2. The length of the CDR3 is 16 residues. Losses at the gene ends were 5 bases for V and 4 bases for J; bases not matched to a gene: 10. Germline CDR1 reads LNHDA; CDR2 reads SQIVND (reference sequence). CDR3 coding DNA: TGTGCCAGTAGTTTTGAAGCGGGAGTCCCGTACAATGAGCAGTTCTTC. This translates into CASSFEAGVPYNEQFF.

This chain connects TRBV7-2 to TRBJ2-3, with D uncertain. The germline V and J ends were trimmed by 5 bases and 0 bases, with 9 bases remaining between them. This CDR3 contains 14 residues. Germline V lookup: CDR1 SGHTA, CDR2 FQGNSA. The CDR3, as DNA: TGTGCCAGCAGCCCTCAGTCGAGCACAGATACGCAGTATTTT. Translating gives CASSPQSSTDTQYF.

The chain recombines TRBV7-6 with TRBJ1-1; D is uncertain. V shed 4 bases and J shed 0 bases, with 12 bases lying between them. From germline, CDR1 is SGHVS and CDR2 FNYEAQ. The CDR3 contains 15 residues. The DNA of the CDR3 is TGTGCCAGCAGCTCCTGGGGAGGGCTGAACACTGAAGCTTTCTTT. It codes for CASSSWGGLNTEAFF.

V gene TRBV3-1 combines with J gene TRBJ1-5; TRBD1 is a possible D gene (6 bases). The CDR3 is 13 amino acids. Germline V gene lookup returns CDR1 LGHDT and CDR2 YNNKEL (reference sequence). V was trimmed by 4 bases and J by 7 bases, leaving 11 bases between them. For the CDR3, the DNA is TGTGCCAGCAGCCTAGGCAGGGGACAGCCCCAGCATTTT. Protein: CASSLGRGQPQHF.

At least ten counts were recorded for this clonotype. This rearrangement joins TRBV29-1 to TRBJ2-3; D is ambiguous. V lost 6 bases and J lost 4, with 11 bases in between. Per germline, CDR1 SQVTM and CDR2 ANQGSEA. CDR3 length equals 12 residues. CDR3 residues: CSVTWAPDTQYF. DNA for the CDR3: TGCAGCGTCACCTGGGCCCCAGATACGCAGTATTTT.

In its sample, this clonotype was seen many times. The chain is built from TRBV20-1 and TRBJ2-1; TRBD2 might be the D (5 bases). The CDR3 consists of 13 residues. Trimming shortened V by 3 bases and J by 6 bases, and 12 bases separated the two germline ends. Germline CDR1 DFQATT, CDR2 SNEGSKA (reference sequence). CDR3 coding DNA: TGCAGTGCTAGGGACTCCCGTGGCAATGAGCAGTTCTTC. Residues: CSARDSRGNEQFF.

The rearrangement joins TRBV19 to TRBJ2-1; D is uncertain. Germline-derived CDR1 and CDR2 are LNHDA and SQIVND (reference sequence). This CDR3 is built from 14 residues. V lost 4 bases and J lost 4, with 11 bases in between. CDR3 loop: CASSNDQAYNEQFF. In DNA form, the CDR3 reads TGTGCCAGTAGTAACGACCAGGCGTACAATGAGCAGTTCTTC.

This clonotype was detected ten times or more. The rearrangement uses TRBV7-2 and TRBJ1-2, with 7 positions matching TRBD1. Germline V gives CDR1 SGHTA, CDR2 FQGNSA. CDR3 length: 15 residues. The V and J ends lost 0 bases and 0 bases, in that order; junction bases with no gene match: 1. CDR3: CASSLAQGANYGYTF. CDR3 nucleotide sequence: TGTGCCAGCAGCTTAGCCCAGGGGGCTAACTATGGCTACACCTTC.

There are many counts of this clonotype. The CDR3 region has the DNA TGTGCCAGCAGCATAGGCGGCCCCCAGAATACGCAGTATTTT. Its protein is CASSIGGPQNTQYF. V gene TRBV7-3 combines with J gene TRBJ2-3, with no clear D. This CDR3 region has 14 residues. CDR1 SGHTA and CDR2 FQGTGA come from the germline V gene. The V gene lost 5 bases and the J gene lost 7 bases, with 16 bases spanning the gap. Full variable domain (missing parts from reference TRBV7-3 and TRBJ2-3): GAGVSQTPSNKVTEKGKYVELRCDPISGHTALYWYRQSLGQGPEFLIYFQGTGAADDSGLPNDRFFAVRPEGSVSTLKIQRTERGDSAVYLCASSIGGPQNTQYFGPGTRLTVL.

V gene TRBV7-9 combines with J gene TRBJ2-1; D unresolved. The V and J ends lost 5 bases and 4 bases respectively, with 12 bases between them. The CDR3 length is 14 residues. Per the germline V gene, CDR1 is SEHNR and CDR2 is FQNEAQ (reference sequence). CDR3 protein: CASSRGESYNEQFF. CDR3 nucleotides: TGTGCCAGCAGCCGAGGTGAATCTTACAATGAGCAGTTCTTC.

The chain couples TRBV28 to TRBJ2-7; 8 positions match TRBD2. Germline assignment: CDR1 MDHEN and CDR2 SYDVKM. The CDR3 extends over 14 amino acids. V was pared by 2 bases and J by 4 bases, with 4 bases of the junction left unmatched. CDR3 region: CASSLGTRRYEQYF. CDR3 sequence (DNA): TGTGCCAGCAGTTTAGGGACTAGGCGTTACGAGCAGTACTTC.

This clonotype has only a few counts. V usage is TRBV20-1 and J usage is TRBJ1-1; D is possibly TRBD1 (5 bases). The length of the CDR3 is 15 residues. From germline, CDR1 is DFQATT and CDR2 SNEGSKA (reference sequence). The CDR3 region is CTLHVGGNSGREAFF. The CDR3 DNA follows: TGCACCCTGCACGTCGGCGGGAATTCGGGGCGTGAAGCTTTCTTT.

In this sample, this clonotype turned up a few times. The chain links TRBV7-9 to TRBJ1-2; D possibly corresponds to TRBD1 (5 bases). Germline loops: CDR1 SEHNR, CDR2 FQNEAQ (reference sequence). CDR3 size: 13 residues. V was clipped by 3 bases and J by 4 bases, with 9 bases between them. The CDR3: CASSLGVGYGYTF. The CDR3 DNA is TGTGCCAGCAGCTTGGGGGTCGGCTATGGCTACACCTTC.

V gene TRBV5-4 combines with J gene TRBJ2-1, with D unresolved. V lost 3 bases and J 6 bases, leaving 16 bases between the germline ends. Germline loops: CDR1 SGHNT, CDR2 YYREEE (reference sequence). This CDR3 spans 15 amino acids. In DNA, the CDR3 is TGTGCCAGCAGCTCGAGGCCCAGTTTGAGCAATGAGCAGTTCTTC. Translating it yields CASSSRPSLSNEQFF.

There are a few counts of this clonotype. The CDR3 nucleotides are TGTGCCAGCAGTTCCGGGACCGGCTACAATGAGCAGTTCTTC. Translated: CASSSGTGYNEQFF. The chain combines TRBV12-3 or TRBV12-4 with TRBJ2-1; D is tentatively TRBD1 or TRBD2 (5 bases each). CDR3 length: 14 amino acids. Between the trimmed V and J ends, which lost 4 bases and 3 bases, there was a span of 10 bases.

V gene TRBV18 combines with J gene TRBJ1-2, with TRBD1 matching over 7 bases. The ends lost 3 bases at V and 2 bases at J; junction bases unmatched: 3. The germline CDR1 and CDR2 sequences are KGHSH and LQKENI. CDR3 length: 14 residues. The CDR3 is CASSPTGKNYGYTF. CDR3 sequence (DNA): TGTGCCAGCTCACCGACAGGGAAGAACTATGGCTACACCTTC.

This chain links TRBV19 with TRBJ2-7; TRBD2 is a possible D gene (6 bases). The CDR3 is 15 residues long. Germline V lookup: CDR1 LNHDA, CDR2 SQIVND (reference sequence). V shed 9 bases and J shed 3 bases, with 21 bases lying between them. The CDR3 sequence: CASVSRAGGGYEQYF. CDR3 nucleotide sequence: TGTGCCAGCGTGTCCCGAGCGGGTGGGGGCTACGAGCAGTACTTC.

The chain is built from TRBV20-1 and TRBJ2-1; 11 nucleotides align to TRBD2. CDR3 length: 14 amino acids. The germline gives CDR1 DFQATT, CDR2 SNEGSKA (reference sequence). V lost 1 base to trimming and J lost 7 bases; unmatched junction nucleotides: 3. The CDR3 coding sequence is TGCAGTGCTAGAGGGCTAGCGGGAGGAAATGAGCAGTTCTTC. Its protein product is CSARGLAGGNEQFF.

The rearrangement uses TRBV28 and TRBJ2-3, with D uncertain. CDR1 is MDHEN, CDR2 SYDVKM, per germline. Trimming left V 4 bases short and J 7 bases short, with 3 bases between. CDR3 length equals 10 residues. The CDR3 DNA sequence: TGTGCCAGCAGTTCGTATACGCAGTATTTT. Amino acids: CASSSYTQYF.

The chain is built from TRBV20-1 and TRBJ1-2; TRBD1 might be the D (6 bases). Trimming pared 6 bases from V and 8 bases from J, leaving 16 bases between. CDR1 DFQATT and CDR2 SNEGSKA come from the germline V gene (reference sequence). This CDR3 spans 12 amino acids. The CDR3 here is CSAPPQGGGYTF. The CDR3, as DNA: TGCAGTGCCCCTCCACAGGGTGGGGGCTACACCTTC.

This clonotype was picked up many times. The chain is built from TRBV29-1 and TRBJ1-1, with D hard to call. This CDR3 is 12 amino acids long. V was pared by 1 base and J by 5 bases, with 8 bases between. Looked up from germline, CDR1 is SQVTM and CDR2 is ANQGSEA. The CDR3 reads CSVEGGGTEAFF. The CDR3 coding sequence is TGCAGCGTTGAAGGTGGAGGGACTGAAGCTTTCTTT. Filled out from reference TRBV29-1 and TRBJ1-1, the complete variable domain reads SAVISQKPSRDICQRGTSLTIQCQVDSQVTMMFWYRQQPGQSLTLIATANQGSEATYESGFVIDKFPISRPNLTFSTLTVSNMSPEDSSIYLCSVEGGGTEAFFGQGTRLTVV.

V is TRBV19 and J is TRBJ2-3; 7 bases match TRBD1. Per the germline V gene, CDR1 is LNHDA and CDR2 is SQIVND (reference sequence). CDR3 length: 15 amino acids. V lost 4 bases and J lost 0; bases outside the gene matches: 4. The CDR3 region is CASSKGQPSTDTQYF. For the CDR3, the DNA is TGTGCCAGTAGTAAGGGACAGCCTAGCACAGATACGCAGTATTTT. The whole variable domain, remainder taken from reference TRBV19 and TRBJ2-3, is DGGITQSPKYLFRKEGQNVTLSCEQNLNHDAMYWYRQDPGQGLRLIYYSQIVNDFQKGDIAEGYSVSREKKESFPLTVTSAQKNPTAFYLCASSKGQPSTDTQYFGPGTRLTVL.

The chain carries TRBV7-9 and TRBJ2-4; TRBD2 agrees at 10 bases. Germline values: CDR1 SEHNR, CDR2 FQNEAQ (reference sequence). Losses at the gene ends were 5 bases for V and 0 bases for J; bases not matched to a gene: 4. This CDR3 comprises 16 residues. The CDR3 is CASSATSGIAKNIQYF. The CDR3 DNA sequence: TGTGCCAGCAGCGCCACTAGCGGGATAGCCAAAAACATTCAGTACTTC.

The rearrangement joins TRBV5-4 to TRBJ2-3; 8 bases fit TRBD2. This CDR3 is built from 15 residues. Unmatched junction bases numbered 8, after V lost 2 bases and J lost 6 bases. The germline gives CDR1 SGHNT, CDR2 YYREEE (reference sequence). The chain's CDR3 is CASSFLAGPGDTQYF. CDR3 bases: TGTGCCAGCAGCTTCCTAGCGGGCCCAGGGGATACGCAGTATTTT.

V usage is TRBV5-1 and J usage is TRBJ2-7; D perhaps matches TRBD2 (6 bases). Germline V gene sequence: CDR1 SGHRS, CDR2 YFSETQ. V was pared by 6 bases and J by 4 bases, with 17 bases between. The CDR3 spans 14 residues. CDR3 bases: TGCGCCAGCAAGTACGGTAGCGGCAAATACGAGCAGTACTTC. Its translation is CASKYGSGKYEQYF.

Concerning this clonotype itself: No DNA is shown, since the ends of the CDR3 on it are uncertain; the CDR3 is the one TCRdb lists. This chain connects TRBV21-1 to TRBJ1-4; TRBD1, the table's D call, was not compared with the DNA. TRBV21-1 is given as a pseudogene. 18 amino acids form the CDR3, both terminal residues included. CDR3 protein: CASSSRGRGARRNENCFF.

This clonotype was found many times. This chain joins TRBV28 and TRBJ1-5; tentatively, D is TRBD1 (5 bases). The V gene's germline CDR1 is MDHEN and CDR2 SYDVKM. Deletions cut 6 bases from V and 7 bases from J, with 19 bases between. This CDR3 has 15 residues. Written as DNA, the CDR3 is TGTGCCAGCAGCCCGCCAGGGTTAAGTGGCCAGCCCCAGCATTTT. Translation gives CASSPPGLSGQPQHF.